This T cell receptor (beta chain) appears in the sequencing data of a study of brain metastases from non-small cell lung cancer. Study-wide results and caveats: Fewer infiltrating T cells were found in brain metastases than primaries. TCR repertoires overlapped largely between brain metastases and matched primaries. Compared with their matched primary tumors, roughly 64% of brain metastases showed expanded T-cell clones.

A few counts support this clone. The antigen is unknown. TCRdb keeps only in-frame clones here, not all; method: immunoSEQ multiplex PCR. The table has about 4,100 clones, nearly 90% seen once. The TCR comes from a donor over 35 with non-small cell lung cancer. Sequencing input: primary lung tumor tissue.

The CDR3 is CASSVNGGAYNEQFF. The CDR3 nucleotides read TGTGCCAGCAGTGTTAACGGGGGGGCCTACAATGAGCAGTTCTTC. The V and J genes are TRBV2 and TRBJ2-1; TRBD2 matches 8 bases. With 4 bases clipped from V and 2 bases from J, the junction kept 4 bases outside the gene matches. CDR3 length: 15 amino acids. Germline V gives CDR1 SNHLY, CDR2 FYNNEI.